The 7 T cell receptor beta chains reported below all come from one sample, sequenced in a study of T cells in narcolepsy. Profiling relied on immunoSEQ multiplex PCR, and the TCRdb table lists in-frame clones only, not all of them. The sample has 20,000 to 30,000 clones, more than 75% seen once. The material sequenced was memory (CD45RA-) CD4+ T cells from blood. Source of these receptors: a human donor in good health.

The V call is TRBV28, the J call TRBJ2-4; D call uncertain. The V end lost 3 bases, the J end lost 0 bases, and 9 bases lay between the germline ends. The germline V gene has CDR1 MDHEN and CDR2 SYDVKM. The CDR3 sequence is 15 residues long. CDR3 amino acids: CASSLVQLAKNIQYF. In DNA form, the CDR3 reads TGTGCCAGCAGTTTGGTACAGCTAGCCAAAAACATTCAGTACTTC.

The sample holds a few counts of this clone. The rearrangement links TRBV10-1 to TRBJ2-3; D is tentatively TRBD1 or TRBD2 (5 bases each). The length of the CDR3 is 14 residues. The ends were cut back, 6 bases at V and 3 bases at J, with 13 bases in the middle. Per germline, CDR1 WNHNN and CDR2 SYGVQD (reference sequence). CDR3 sequence reads: CASSGTGLTDTQYF. For the CDR3, the DNA is TGCGCCAGCAGCGGGACCGGGTTAACAGATACGCAGTATTTT.

This CDR3 reads CASSPESTGTQYF. Here the CDR3 DNA reads TGTGCCAGTAGCCCTGAATCCACGGGTACGCAGTATTTT. This chain joins TRBV19 and TRBJ2-3; D remains unclear. The CDR3 runs 13 residues. V dropped 6 bases and J dropped 8 bases, with 15 bases sitting between them. The germline gives CDR1 LNHDA, CDR2 SQIVND (reference sequence).

The chain joins TRBV9 to TRBJ2-3; 12 nucleotides match TRBD2. CDR1 SGDLS and CDR2 YYNGEE come from the germline V gene. Trimming at V came to 0 bases and at J to 2 bases, leaving 7 bases not matched to a gene. The CDR3 runs to 18 residues. CDR3 sequence (DNA): TGTGCCAGCAGCGTAGCTGGGCTAGCGGGAGGGAACACAGATACGCAGTATTTT. This sequence encodes CASSVAGLAGGNTDTQYF.

The chain combines TRBV7-3 with TRBJ2-1, with 8 bases fitting TRBD2. Losses at the gene ends were 5 bases for V and 8 bases for J; bases not matched to a gene: 8. The CDR3 is 14 residues long. CDR1 and CDR2 from the germline V gene are SGHTA and FQGTGA. In DNA form, the CDR3 reads TGTGCCAGCAGCCTGTTTGGAGCGGGGGATGAGCAGTTCTTC. Its translation: CASSLFGAGDEQFF.

This chain uses TRBV11-2 with TRBJ1-2; 10 nucleotides match TRBD1. Germline CDR1 and CDR2: SGHAT and FQNNGV. The CDR3 sequence is 13 residues long. The ends lost 3 bases at V and 12 bases at J; junction bases unmatched: 7. Written as DNA, the CDR3 is TGTGCCAGCAGCTTGGGACAGGGGAGACCCCACACCTTC. This gives the protein CASSLGQGRPHTF.

The chain recombines TRBV7-9 with TRBJ1-1; D not resolved. The CDR3 has 12 residues. V lost 1 base and J lost 6, with 6 bases in between. Germline lookup yields CDR1 SEHNR and CDR2 FQNEAQ (reference sequence). The CDR3: CASSLEGAEAFF. CDR3 DNA sequence: TGTGCCAGCAGCTTAGAAGGCGCTGAAGCTTTCTTT.